The next 23 T cell receptor beta chains were all read from a single sample in a study of identifying expanded T cells in peripheral blood. The data were produced by immunoSEQ multiplex PCR, yet TCRdb's version contains in-frame clones alone and is incomplete. The table has approximately 110,000 clones, about 85% seen once. The sequenced sample consisted of blood. These receptors all come from a person aged 18 to 75 in good health.

The chain recombines TRBV6-1 with TRBJ1-6; no firm D call. The CDR3 length is 13 residues. In germline, CDR1 is MNHNS, CDR2 SASEGT. The V end was cut by 7 bases, the J end by 1 base, with 5 bases between. CDR3 sequence: CASIGSYNSPLHF. The CDR3 DNA is TGTGCCAGCATCGGGTCCTATAATTCACCCCTCCACTTT.

The V gene is TRBV29-1, the J gene TRBJ2-5; D not certain. V gave up 4 bases and J gave up 2 bases, with 17 bases separating them. The CDR3 has 15 residues. Germline V gene data show CDR1 as SQVTM and CDR2 as ANQGSEA. Here the CDR3 DNA reads TGCAGCGTTGCTTTGAGTCTACCAGGTCAAGAGACCCAGTACTTC. Residues: CSVALSLPGQETQYF.

As for this clone: A read error is likely here: a far larger clone is one base away. Other DNA sequences in the sample encode the same CDR3. The chain joins TRBV7-9 to TRBJ2-5; 8 positions match TRBD1. The CDR3 is made up of 16 amino acids. The V gene end was trimmed by 5 bases and the J gene end by 4 bases; junction bases not matched to a gene: 12. Germline CDR1 reads SEHNR; CDR2 reads FQNEAQ (reference sequence). DNA of the CDR3: TGTGCCAGCAGCCGATCTTCCGGACAGGGAACAGAGACCCAGTACTTC. Its translation is CASSRSSGQGTETQYF.

The chain joins TRBV27 to TRBJ1-5; tentative D call: TRBD1 (5 bases). The CDR3 spans 16 residues. CDR1 is MNHEY and CDR2 is SMNVEV in the germline V gene (reference sequence). Between the trimmed V and J ends, which lost 3 bases and 6 bases, there was a span of 18 bases. CDR3 DNA sequence: TGTGCCAGCAGTTTCGTCTCCGGGGGAAGAAGTCAGCCCCAGCATTTT. This gives the protein CASSFVSGGRSQPQHF.

The genes are TRBV30 and TRBJ1-2, with a weak D call TRBD1 (5 bases). Trimming pared 1 base from V and 4 bases from J, leaving 16 bases between. The CDR3 is 15 residues long. CDR1 and CDR2 (germline): GTSNPN, SVGIG (reference sequence). The CDR3, as DNA: TGTGCCTGGAGTGCCACCGGGCAGGGCGGCTATGGCTACACCTTC. It specifies CAWSATGQGGYGYTF.

V gene TRBV19 combines with J gene TRBJ2-5; D gene uncertain. The germline gives CDR1 LNHDA, CDR2 SQIVND (reference sequence). V was clipped by 2 bases and J by 5 bases, with 12 bases between them. The CDR3 length is 14 residues. The CDR3 DNA follows: TGTGCCAGTAGTATATCTGGAGTTGTGGAGACCCAGTACTTC. As protein: CASSISGVVETQYF.

This chain connects TRBV2 to TRBJ2-7, with D hard to call. Trimming removed 5 bases at V and 3 bases at J, with 5 bases between. The CDR3 runs to 11 residues. The germline CDR1 and CDR2 sequences are SNHLY and FYNNEI. Here the CDR3 DNA reads TGTGCCAGCAGTAACTACTACGAGCAGTACTTC. This sequence encodes CASSNYYEQYF. The whole variable domain, filled in from reference TRBV2 and TRBJ2-7, reads EPEVTQTPSHQVTQMGQEVILRCVPISNHLYFYWYRQILGQKVEFLVSFYNNEISEKSEIFDDQFSVERPDGSNFTLKIRSTKLEDSAMYFCASSNYYEQYFGPGTRLTVT.

The genes are TRBV15 and TRBJ2-7, with a possible D match to TRBD2 (6 bases). V was clipped by 1 base and J by 2 bases, with 12 bases between them. Germline CDR1 LNHNV, CDR2 YYDKDF (reference sequence). The CDR3 spans 15 residues. This chain's CDR3 is CATSRGAGWTYEQYF. Here the CDR3 DNA reads TGTGCCACCAGCAGAGGGGCGGGATGGACCTACGAGCAGTACTTC.

J is TRBJ2-3 and V is TRBV5-1, with D perhaps TRBD2 (5 bases). Germline-derived CDR1 and CDR2 are SGHRS and YFSETQ. The CDR3 totals 14 residues. V gave up 0 bases and J gave up 5 bases, with 10 bases separating them. The CDR3 DNA is TGCGCCAGCAGCTTGGGTAGCGCTGAAGATACGCAGTATTTT. Protein product: CASSLGSAEDTQYF.

Turning to this clone: Other DNA sequences from this sample encode an identical CDR3 as well. The chain is built from TRBV30 and TRBJ2-7; 7 nucleotides line up with TRBD1. The V gene end was trimmed by 3 bases and the J gene end by 2 bases; junction bases not matched to a gene: 10. The CDR3 consists of 15 residues. Looked up from germline, CDR1 is GTSNPN and CDR2 is SVGIG (reference sequence). The CDR3 coding sequence is TGTGCCTGGAGCCCAACGGGACAGCCAGCCTACGAGCAGTACTTC. This encodes CAWSPTGQPAYEQYF.

The chain combines TRBV4-3 with TRBJ1-1; no definite D call. V lost 1 base and J 5 bases, leaving 11 bases between the germline ends. The CDR3 loop spans 14 amino acids. Germline V CDR1 and CDR2: LGHNA, YSLEER. In DNA form, the CDR3 reads TGCGCCAGCAGCCAAGCCCGGCGGAGTACTGAAGCTTTCTTT. Amino acids: CASSQARRSTEAFF.

The rearrangement links TRBV6-1 to TRBJ1-2; no definite D call. V lost 5 bases and J 2 bases, leaving 12 bases between the germline ends. The germline gives CDR1 MNHNS, CDR2 SASEGT. The CDR3 has 14 residues. Here the CDR3 reads CASSLMMSNYGYTF. For the CDR3, the DNA is TGTGCCAGCAGTCTAATGATGTCCAACTATGGCTACACCTTC.

The chain employs TRBV19 and TRBJ2-2, with a possible D match to TRBD1 (6 bases). From germline, CDR1 is LNHDA and CDR2 SQIVND (reference sequence). The V gene lost 3 bases and the J gene lost 3 bases, with 14 bases spanning the gap. This CDR3 is built from 16 residues. The CDR3 here is CASSIGLGAHTGELFF. In DNA, the CDR3 is TGTGCCAGTAGTATCGGTTTGGGGGCGCACACCGGGGAGCTGTTTTTT.

The rearrangement uses TRBV10-3 and TRBJ2-3; possible D gene TRBD2, 6 bases. Looked up from germline, CDR1 is ENHRY and CDR2 is SYGVKD. V lost 3 bases, J lost 0 bases, and 7 bases lay in between. This CDR3 spans 14 amino acids. CDR3 DNA sequence: TGTGCCATCAGTGAACGGGGGAGCACAGATACGCAGTATTTT. It encodes CAISERGSTDTQYF.

The genes are TRBV19 and TRBJ2-7, with D perhaps matching TRBD1 or TRBD2 (5 bases each). There are 14 residues in the CDR3. Germline loops: CDR1 LNHDA, CDR2 SQIVND (reference sequence). V lost 5 bases, J lost 1 base, and 12 bases lay in between. The CDR3 is CASSPGTGSYEQYF. Written as DNA, the CDR3 is TGTGCCAGTAGTCCCGGGACGGGATCCTACGAGCAGTACTTC. The whole variable domain, filled in from reference TRBV19 and TRBJ2-7, reads DGGITQSPKYLFRKEGQNVTLSCEQNLNHDAMYWYRQDPGQGLRLIYYSQIVNDFQKGDIAEGYSVSREKKESFPLTVTSAQKNPTAFYLCASSPGTGSYEQYFGPGTRLTVT.

The genes are TRBV4-3 and TRBJ2-1; TRBD2 agrees at 9 bases. Germline V lookup: CDR1 LGHNA, CDR2 YSLEER. The V and J ends lost 0 bases and 6 bases, in that order; junction bases with no gene match: 12. The CDR3 consists of 18 residues. CDR3 in DNA: TGCGCCAGCAGCCAAGATTCGGCGGGGGGGGCCAGAAGCAATGAGCAGTTCTTC. Translated, it gives CASSQDSAGGARSNEQFF.

The chain uses TRBV5-1 and TRBJ2-2; D is possibly TRBD2 (6 bases). The CDR3 sequence is 15 residues long. The germline V gene encodes CDR1 SGHRS and CDR2 YFSETQ. V gave up 0 bases and J gave up 6 bases, with 12 bases separating them. CDR3 in amino acids: CASSLGLVFAGELFF. In DNA, the CDR3 is TGCGCCAGCAGCTTGGGACTAGTGTTCGCCGGGGAGCTGTTTTTT.

The rearrangement uses TRBV27 and TRBJ2-7, with 8 bases fitting TRBD1. The germline gives CDR1 MNHEY, CDR2 SMNVEV (reference sequence). This CDR3 spans 14 amino acids. V trimming: 3 bases; J trimming: 2 bases; junction bases outside the gene matches: 3. In DNA form, the CDR3 reads TGTGCCAGCAGTTTTGGGACAGGACCCTACGAGCAGTACTTC. This translates into CASSFGTGPYEQYF.

The rearrangement uses TRBV6-4 and TRBJ1-1; weak D call: TRBD1 (6 bases). Trimming left V 7 bases short and J 1 base short, with 13 bases between. CDR3 size: 14 residues. Germline V gene data show CDR1 as MRHNA and CDR2 as SNTAGT. The CDR3 loop reads CASKPGHQNTEAFF. The DNA for the CDR3 is TGTGCCAGCAAACCGGGACACCAGAACACTGAAGCTTTCTTT.

The CDR3 DNA reads TGTGCCAGCAGCACGTCCGGGACAGCGAACACCGGGGAGCTGTTTTTT. Amino acid sequence: CASSTSGTANTGELFF. The chain combines TRBV7-3 with TRBJ2-2; 7 nucleotides match TRBD1. Per the germline V gene, CDR1 is SGHTA and CDR2 is FQGTGA. J lost 0 bases, V lost 5 bases, and 6 bases had no gene match. The CDR3 sequence is 16 residues long.

The chain joins TRBV29-1 to TRBJ2-3; D is uncertain. Germline V gene sequence: CDR1 SQVTM, CDR2 ANQGSEA. Trimming removed 4 bases at V and 0 bases at J, with 8 bases between. The CDR3 contains 13 residues. This chain's CDR3 is CSVGYASTDTQYF. The CDR3 DNA sequence: TGCAGCGTTGGTTACGCTAGCACAGATACGCAGTATTTT.

The rearrangement links TRBV6-6 to TRBJ1-5; D not certain. Germline lookup yields CDR1 MNHNY and CDR2 SVGAGI (reference sequence). The V gene lost 7 bases and the J gene lost 2 bases, with 18 bases spanning the gap. The CDR3 consists of 16 residues. CDR3 region: CASTRELYGGNQPQHF. CDR3 DNA sequence: TGTGCCAGCACCCGGGAGCTATATGGAGGCAATCAGCCCCAGCATTTT.

The CDR3 nucleotides are TGCGCCAGCAGCTTGGGACGGGGCGGGGGAGAAGAGACCCAGTACTTC. It codes for CASSLGRGGGEETQYF. J is TRBJ2-5 and V is TRBV5-1, with 7 bases identical to TRBD2. Germline assignment: CDR1 SGHRS and CDR2 YFSETQ. This CDR3 is 16 amino acids long. Trimming took 0 bases from V and 3 from J; bases not matched to a gene: 8.